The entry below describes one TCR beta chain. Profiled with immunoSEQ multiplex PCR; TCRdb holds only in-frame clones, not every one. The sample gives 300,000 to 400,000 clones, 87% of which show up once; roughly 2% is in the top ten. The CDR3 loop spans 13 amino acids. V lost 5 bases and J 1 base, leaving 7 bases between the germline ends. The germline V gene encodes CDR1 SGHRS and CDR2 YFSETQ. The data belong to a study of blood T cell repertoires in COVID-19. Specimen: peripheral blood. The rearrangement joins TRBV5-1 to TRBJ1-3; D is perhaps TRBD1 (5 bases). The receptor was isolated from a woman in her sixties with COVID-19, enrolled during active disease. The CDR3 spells CASRSGSGNTIYF. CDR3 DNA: TGCGCCAGCAGGTCAGGGTCTGGAAACACCATATATTTT.